This record covers a single TCR beta chain. Its specificity is unknown. Germline V gives CDR1 MNHNS, CDR2 SASEGT. The length of the CDR3 is 14 residues. Deletions cut 2 bases from V and 5 bases from J, with 12 bases between. This specimen belongs to a study of blood T cells in healthy people across ages. Study-wide findings and caveats: Per-million-T-cell TCR beta diversity fell roughly linearly with age.

Next came a second PCR, run for about 6 to 12 cycles, which used a sample-barcoded 5' primer along with a J-beta primer mix. Each CDR3 protein is one row after TCRdb ran MiXCR on the 5' RACE reads. The repertoire has around 1,000,000 distinct CDR3 sequences, 25% of them found once; the top ten carry around 0.7%. This sample was also put to use in a study of T cells of mothers and their children. That work states: A few healthy Caucasian mothers and their six children donated. The authors used all extracted RNA for cDNA synthesis, at 1.5 ug per 15 ul. Unrelated pairs and related pairs have their TCR recombination output shaped similarly by thymic selection.

This TCR was recovered from a girl aged 2 to 9 in good health. The sample consisted of blood. J is TRBJ2-5 and V is TRBV6-1; no firm D call. In nucleotides, the CDR3 is TGTGCCAGCAGTGAATTCGCGATCGGTGAGACCCAGTACTTC. It yields the protein CASSEFAIGETQYF.